This T cell receptor (beta chain) was identified during a study of T cells in Graves' hyperthyroidism and ophthalmopathy (dated by TCRdb to between 2018 and 2021). Notes on the research overall: Peripheral blood samples were taken at the time of initial diagnosis, prior to any treatment. A discovery cohort of about a hundred patients, approximately 45 with Graves' ophthalmopathy and approximately 57 with stable Graves' hyperthyroidism, was used to find distinguishing TCR V-J signatures. An independent validation cohort of under 20 hyperthyroidism patients and more than 15 patients who later progressed to ophthalmopathy tested prospective prediction of ophthalmopathy. For training and testing, the 100 or so patients in the discovery cohort were randomly divided in a 7:3 ratio. The study also compared thyroid tissue and blood T-cell repertoires from five or six Graves' hyperthyroidism patients. After sampling, hyperthyroidism patients received methimazole starting at 30 mg daily, and ophthalmopathy patients received high-dose intravenous methylprednisolone. The paper reports TCR Vbeta CDR3 sequencing of approximately 140 peripheral blood samples: 40 or so ophthalmopathy, under 80 hyperthyroidism and around 17 progressor patients. General study outcomes and caveats: Blood samples also contained most of the expanded thyroid clonotypes (frequency above 0.001), which suggests that blood repertoires may reflect thyroid immune responses. Sample size was not statistically predetermined, and blinding of investigators to group allocation was not performed. A model built on a 13 V-J signature distinguished ophthalmopathy from stable hyperthyroidism, reaching around 90% sensitivity and around 81% specificity in cross-validation and 80%/75% in testing. During validation, the model predicted progression to ophthalmopathy a median of approximately 6 months ahead of onset, with approximately 70% sensitivity and almost 75% specificity.

TCR beta CDR3 regions were amplified from RNA transcripts. For the first round of RT-PCR on the TCR CDR3, the HTBI primer set was used together with the Qiagen OneStep RT-PCR kit. Libraries were constructed in a second round of multiplex PCR, after which size selection and purification were carried out. Libraries were sequenced paired-end with 100 bp reads on an Illumina HiSeq2000. The study's own analysis went as follows. SOAPnuke was used to process the raw data, throwing out any read that contained adapters or uncalled bases, had a mean Phred below 15, or lacked an exact constant-primer or identifier match. High-quality paired reads were merged using COPE v1.2.5, and each unique nucleotide sequence was defined as a clonotype. Clonotypes were aligned to IMGT TRBV, TRBD and TRBJ reference segments using MiTCR v1.1. The analysis included only V-J combinations with a frequency above 0.0001, which together covered approximately 99% of the repertoires. The TCS score was defined as the ratio of F50 (clonal expansion) to E x V (chaos), calculated using BLOSUM62-based TCRdist between CDR3 peptides within each V-J. Welch's t-statistics and random forest reduced around 510 V-J features to 10 to 15, which were used in a naive Bayes classifier (R e1071). TCRdb redid the processing of the public reads, applying fastp at Q25 and MiXCR, and retained in-frame beta chains. Every distinct CDR3 protein forms one entry, paired with its most common genes and DNA. The V and J calls were determined by TCRdb, not by the authors. The sample table lists around 560,000 distinct CDR3 sequences, around 15% of them with a count of one. The leading ten clones occupy around 18% of the sample.

Stable Graves' hyperthyroidism was defined as no progression to ophthalmopathy during 18 months of follow-up. Hyperthyroidism patients were newly diagnosed, with disease duration under 2 months, and aged 18 to 65 years. The study excluded patients with uncontrolled infections, other autoimmune diseases, pregnancy or lactation. Diagnoses were established on the basis of clinical symptoms, serum thyroxine and TRAb, thyroid ultrasound, and orbital computed tomography. PBMCs were isolated from more than 8 ml of fresh peripheral blood by Ficoll-Paque density gradient centrifugation. Total RNA was extracted using Trizol reagent, and RNA quality was assessed on an Agilent 2100 Bioanalyzer. CDR1 and CDR2, per the germline V gene (reference sequence), are DFQATT and SNEGSKA. The CDR3 contains 11 residues, cysteine and phenylalanine counted. Solely the CDR3 DNA is kept, with 33 bases framed from the first base. V loses 3 bases of germline sequence and J loses 8 bases, and the interval between the two ends is 10 bases.

Notes on this clonotype: Its antigen target is currently unknown. Base qualities are not provided; no much larger clone lies one nucleotide away.

This TCR was recovered from a woman in her late teens or twenties with Graves' hyperthyroidism. The rearrangement joined TRBV20-1 to TRBJ1-2, with the D gene call left open. Sequencing used blood. The CDR3 is CSARQNLGYTF. The base sequence is TGCAGTGCTAGGCAGAATTTGGGCTACACCTTC.